Below, 20 T cell receptor beta chains from the same sample are listed, as sequenced in a study of CD8 T cells in ankylosing spondylitis. TCRdb ran MiXCR on the 5' RACE reads and lists one entry per CDR3 protein. Here the sample spans under 300,000 distinct CDR3 sequences, roughly 18% being singletons. The sequenced material came from blood, either unsorted or a sorted T cell fraction (not recorded which). The receptors here all came from a male donor with ankylosing spondylitis or in good health (not recorded which).

This sequence joins TRBV29-1 and TRBJ2-1; D perhaps matches TRBD2 (5 bases). This CDR3 has 14 amino acids. CDR1 and CDR2 (germline): SQVTM, ANQGSEA. The V gene lost 5 bases and the J gene lost 2 bases, with 13 bases spanning the gap. The CDR3 nucleotides are TGCAGCGTTCTTACTTGGGAGACCTACAATGAGCAGTTCTTC. It codes for CSVLTWETYNEQFF.

This chain joins TRBV5-6 and TRBJ2-3; D may match TRBD1 or TRBD2 (5 bases each). The CDR3 is 13 residues long. CDR1 and CDR2 from the germline V gene are SGHDT and YYEEEE. V lost 0 bases to trimming and J lost 5 bases, with 7 bases between them. CDR3 nucleotides: TGTGCCAGCAGCTTGGGGGACGGAGATACGCAGTATTTT. As protein: CASSLGDGDTQYF.

This clonotype has only a few counts. The CDR3 protein is CASRQGPSDSGLFF. In nucleotides, the CDR3 is TGTGCCAGTCGACAGGGGCCTTCTGACAGTGGGCTGTTTTTT. This chain links TRBV2 with TRBJ2-2; 8 bases map to TRBD1. CDR3 length: 14 residues. J gave up 13 bases and V 9 bases, and 16 bases lay outside the gene matches. CDR1 SNHLY and CDR2 FYNNEI come from the germline V gene.

V is TRBV20-1 and J is TRBJ2-7; D is unclear. Germline loops: CDR1 DFQATT, CDR2 SNEGSKA (reference sequence). Trimming took off 2 bases at V and 6 bases at J, with 8 bases between the two ends. The length of the CDR3 is 11 residues. The CDR3 sequence: CSARYTPEQYF. The CDR3 bases are TGCAGTGCTAGATACACCCCCGAGCAGTACTTC.

A few counts support this clonotype. The chain uses TRBV20-1 and TRBJ2-1, with TRBD1 identical over 7 bases. The CDR3 is 15 amino acids. Trimming removed 5 bases from V and 9 bases from J; junction bases left unmatched: 16. The germline V gene has CDR1 DFQATT and CDR2 SNEGSKA (reference sequence). Written as DNA, the CDR3 is TGCAGTGCTCACGAACCATTCACCGACAGGGCTGAGCAGTTCTTC. Protein sequence: CSAHEPFTDRAEQFF.

This clonotype was seen a few times. V and J are TRBV20-1 and TRBJ2-7, with 13 bases lining up with TRBD2. The CDR3 has 17 amino acids. CDR1 DFQATT and CDR2 SNEGSKA come from the germline V gene (reference sequence). V lost 3 bases, J lost 5 bases, and 13 bases stayed unmatched. The CDR3 coding sequence is TGCAGTGCTAGTGGGACTAGCGGGGTTCTTGGGGGCGACGAGCAGTACTTC. It translates to CSASGTSGVLGGDEQYF.

This clonotype was recorded many times. The chain recombines TRBV7-9 with TRBJ1-5; D ambiguous. V was trimmed by 4 bases and J by 0 bases, leaving 10 bases between them. Germline values: CDR1 SEHNR, CDR2 FQNEAQ (reference sequence). The CDR3 has 15 amino acids. The CDR3 here is CASSSAGHSNQPQHF. The CDR3 DNA reads TGTGCCAGCAGCTCGGCTGGGCATAGCAATCAGCCCCAGCATTTT.

This clonotype came up a few times. The chain couples TRBV12-3 or TRBV12-4 to TRBJ2-4; maybe TRBD2 (6 bases). V was cut by 3 bases and J by 1 base, with 13 bases left in between. This CDR3 is built from 16 residues. CDR3 DNA: TGTGCCAGCAGTTTCGTTCGGAGGGTGGCCAAAAACATTCAGTACTTC. This encodes CASSFVRRVAKNIQYF.

CDR3 residues: CSIRTSGKNEQYF. CDR3 DNA sequence: TGCAGCATTAGGACTAGCGGGAAAAACGAGCAGTACTTC. The rearrangement joins TRBV29-1 to TRBJ2-7, with 12 bases identical to TRBD2. J lost 5 bases, V lost 8 bases, and 7 bases had no gene match. The length of the CDR3 is 13 residues. Looked up from germline, CDR1 is SQVTM and CDR2 is ANQGSEA.

This clonotype was seen only a few times. The chain joins TRBV12-3 or TRBV12-4 to TRBJ2-3, with no clear D. The CDR3 spans 12 residues. Trimming pared 6 bases from V and 3 bases from J, leaving 7 bases between. As DNA, the CDR3 is TGTGCCAGCAGAGACCGTACAGATACGCAGTATTTT. Protein product: CASRDRTDTQYF.

The rearrangement links TRBV12-5 to TRBJ2-2; D perhaps matches TRBD2 (6 bases). The CDR3 is made up of 16 amino acids. Trimming cost V 0 bases and J 2 bases, with 10 bases left between them. The germline V gene encodes CDR1 LGHNT and CDR2 FRNRAP. Here the CDR3 reads CASGLVIAVNTGELFF. The CDR3, as DNA: TGTGCTAGTGGTTTGGTAATAGCGGTTAACACCGGGGAGCTGTTTTTT. Combining the CDR3 with reference TRBV12-5 and TRBJ2-2 gives the whole variable domain DARVTQTPRHKVTEMGQEVTMRCQPILGHNTVFWYRQTMMQGLELLAYFRNRAPLDDSGMPKDRFSAEMPDATLATLKIQPSEPRDSAVYFCASGLVIAVNTGELFFGEGSRLTVL.

This clonotype was counted at least ten times. One end of the junction fails to match germline, which may point to a read error. CDR3: CASSPDRDATGELFF. The CDR3 region has the DNA TGTGCTAGCAGCCCCGACAGGGATGCCACCGGGGAGCTGTTTTTT. The V and J genes are TRBV7-7 and TRBJ2-2; 7 bases match TRBD1. This CDR3 contains 15 residues. In germline, CDR1 is SSHAT, CDR2 FNYEAQ (reference sequence).

This clonotype was seen only a few times. The V gene is TRBV12-3 or TRBV12-4, the J gene TRBJ2-7, with TRBD1 matching over 8 bases. There are 14 residues in the CDR3. Trimming took 6 bases from V and 4 from J; bases not matched to a gene: 8. This CDR3 reads CASSLTGDSYEQYF. The DNA for the CDR3 is TGTGCCAGCAGCTTGACAGGGGACAGTTACGAGCAGTACTTC.

This rearrangement joins TRBV27 to TRBJ2-3; 9 bases fit TRBD2. The germline V gene encodes CDR1 MNHEY and CDR2 SMNVEV (reference sequence). The CDR3 spans 16 residues. Losses at the gene ends were 5 bases for V and 4 bases for J; bases not matched to a gene: 10. The CDR3 coding sequence is TGTGCCAGCAGTCCCATAGCGGGAGCCCTCCCAGATACGCAGTATTTT. It specifies CASSPIAGALPDTQYF.

This clonotype has a count of ten or more. The V call is TRBV27, the J call TRBJ2-1; the D is unclear. Looked up from germline, CDR1 is MNHEY and CDR2 is SMNVEV (reference sequence). Trimming pared 3 bases from V and 4 bases from J, leaving 7 bases between. This CDR3 is 13 amino acids long. The CDR3 DNA is TGTGCCAGCAGTTTCCCCTCATACAATGAGCAGTTCTTC. Its protein product is CASSFPSYNEQFF.

Only a few counts were recorded for this clonotype. This chain uses TRBV5-1 with TRBJ1-2; 9 bases agree with TRBD1. V dropped 7 bases and J dropped 6; count of bases not matched to a gene: 7. From germline, CDR1 is SGHRS and CDR2 YFSETQ. This CDR3 is built from 13 residues. CDR3 DNA sequence: TGCGCCAGCTCTCAACAGGGGGCGAATGGCTACACCTTC. This gives the protein CASSQQGANGYTF.

The chain is built from TRBV11-1 and TRBJ2-7, with 14 bases matching TRBD2. The length of the CDR3 is 20 residues. Per germline, CDR1 SGHAT and CDR2 FQDESV (reference sequence). J lost 1 base, V lost 1 base, and 12 bases had no gene match. The CDR3, as DNA: TGTGCCAGCAGCTTAGGGCACCCAGGGACTAGCGGGAGAAAATCCTACGAGCAGTACTTC. This gives the protein CASSLGHPGTSGRKSYEQYF.

The V gene is TRBV5-1, the J gene TRBJ2-3; the D gene is possibly TRBD1 (5 bases). The CDR3 loop spans 15 amino acids. The germline V gene has CDR1 SGHRS and CDR2 YFSETQ. V was shortened by 0 bases and J by 3 bases, with 11 bases between the two germline ends. The chain's CDR3 is CASSLEIPGTDTQYF. CDR3 sequence (DNA): TGCGCCAGCAGCTTGGAGATTCCAGGGACAGATACGCAGTATTTT.

The chain couples TRBV20-1 to TRBJ2-1; no firm D call. This CDR3 region has 15 residues. CDR1 is DFQATT and CDR2 is SNEGSKA in the germline V gene (reference sequence). V was shortened by 5 bases and J by 0 bases, with 14 bases between the two germline ends. The CDR3 loop is CSAPNGLTSYNEQFF. CDR3 sequence (DNA): TGCAGTGCTCCGAACGGGCTGACCTCCTACAATGAGCAGTTCTTC.

In its sample, this clonotype was seen a few times. The chain joins TRBV28 to TRBJ2-1, with D possibly being TRBD2 (6 bases). Trimming took 6 bases from V and 0 from J, leaving 12 bases between them. The germline V gene encodes CDR1 MDHEN and CDR2 SYDVKM. The CDR3 has 15 amino acids. The chain's CDR3 is CASSLPEGSYNEQFF. Written as DNA, the CDR3 is TGTGCCAGCAGCCTTCCGGAGGGCTCCTACAATGAGCAGTTCTTC.